Shown below are 26 T cell receptor beta chains from a single sample sequenced in a study of beta chain features in type 1 diabetes. Overall study findings and caveats: In every one of the four CD4+ subsets, TCRB CDR3s were moderately but significantly shorter in Type 1 diabetes patients.

These receptors' antigens are unknown. Expressed TCRB transcripts got sequenced, as all isolated RNA was reverse transcribed. The method was immunoSEQ multiplex PCR; TCRdb's version includes in-frame clones alone and lacks a portion of them. Found here are tens of thousands of clones, approximately 47% of them singletons; the top ten hold around 0.7%. Sequences were obtained from central memory CD4+ T cells from blood. The receptors derive from a man in his thirties or forties with type 1 diabetes.

The genes are TRBV6-5 and TRBJ2-4, with a tentative D call TRBD1 (6 bases). The V end was cut by 2 bases, the J end by 5 bases, with 10 bases between. Germline V gene lookup returns CDR1 MNHEY and CDR2 SVGAGI. The CDR3 length is 14 residues. The DNA for the CDR3 is TGTGCCAGCAGTTACCTACAGGGCCAAAACATTCAGTACTTC. As protein: CASSYLQGQNIQYF.

This clone was seen a few times. The chain employs TRBV7-2 and TRBJ2-1, with D possibly being TRBD1 (5 bases). Trimming left V 0 bases short and J 12 bases short, with 12 bases between. The CDR3 runs to 13 residues. Germline CDR1 is SGHTA and CDR2 is FQGNSA. For the CDR3, the DNA is TGTGCCAGCAGCTTAGCGACAGCCTCCTCGCAGTTCTTC. It encodes CASSLATASSQFF. The full variable domain, with the rest looked up from reference TRBV7-2 and TRBJ2-1, is GAGVSQSPSNKVTEKGKDVELRCDPISGHTALYWYRQSLGQGLEFLIYFQGNSAPDKSGLPSDRFSAERTGGSVSTLTIQRTQQEDSAVYLCASSLATASSQFFGPGTRLTVL.

The chain carries TRBV21-1 and TRBJ2-1; TRBD1 was called by the table and not checked on the DNA. TRBV21-1 is shown as a pseudogene. The CDR3 contains 15 residues. DNA for the CDR3: TGTCTAGATGGCTGCCCCGGGACAGGGGACAATGAGCAGTTCTTC. Its protein product is CLDGCPGTGDNEQFF.

This clone turned up a few times. The V call is TRBV11-3, the J call TRBJ2-2; 9 bases map to TRBD1. The V and J ends lost 5 bases and 5 bases, in that order; junction bases with no gene match: 3. Germline V gives CDR1 SGHNT, CDR2 YENEEA. The CDR3 loop spans 14 amino acids. The CDR3 sequence is CASSPTGGTGELFF. In DNA, the CDR3 is TGTGCCAGCAGCCCGACAGGGGGAACCGGGGAGCTGTTTTTT. The whole variable domain, remainder taken from reference TRBV11-3 and TRBJ2-2, is EAGVVQSPRYKIIEKKQPVAFWCNPISGHNTLYWYLQNLGQGPELLIRYENEEAVDDSQLPKDRFSAERLKGVDSTLKIQPAELGDSAVYLCASSPTGGTGELFFGEGSRLTVL.

This sequence joins TRBV4-2 and TRBJ2-7; D is perhaps TRBD2 (5 bases). The CDR3 has 13 residues. CDR1 and CDR2 from the germline V gene are LGHNA and YNFKEQ. V was shortened by 0 bases and J by 4 bases, with 7 bases between the two germline ends. The CDR3 protein is CASSQDREYEQYF. CDR3 in DNA: TGTGCCAGCAGCCAAGATCGGGAATACGAGCAGTACTTC.

The genes are TRBV5-1 and TRBJ1-2; TRBD1 aligns across 9 bases. The CDR3 extends over 15 amino acids. J lost 3 bases, V lost 4 bases, and 7 bases had no gene match. CDR1 and CDR2 from the germline V gene are SGHRS and YFSETQ. The CDR3 DNA is TGCGCCAGCAGCGTAGGGACAGGGAAGGACTATGGCTACACCTTC. This codes for CASSVGTGKDYGYTF.

The genes are TRBV5-1 and TRBJ2-7, with 11 bases lining up with TRBD2. Looked up from germline, CDR1 is SGHRS and CDR2 is YFSETQ. Germline trimming cut 4 bases from V and 2 bases from J; bases unmatched to any gene: 5. The CDR3 covers 15 residues. CDR3 in amino acids: CASSASGGRPYEQYF. The CDR3 DNA reads as TGCGCCAGCAGCGCTAGCGGGGGGCGACCCTACGAGCAGTACTTC.

The chain couples TRBV4-1 to TRBJ1-5; D uncertain. This CDR3 comprises 15 residues. Germline loops: CDR1 MGHRA, CDR2 YSYEKL. V lost 2 bases and J lost 3, with 11 bases in between. The CDR3 is CASSQFLTLNQPQHF. As DNA, the CDR3 is TGCGCCAGCAGCCAATTTTTGACACTCAATCAGCCCCAGCATTTT.

The chain employs TRBV6-4 and TRBJ1-2, with 12 positions matching TRBD1. The CDR3 is 14 amino acids. Germline lookup yields CDR1 MRHNA and CDR2 SNTAGT. V was pared by 4 bases and J by 8 bases, with 5 bases of the junction left unmatched. This CDR3 is CASSGGQGASGYTF. CDR3 sequence (DNA): TGTGCCAGCAGTGGGGGACAGGGGGCGAGCGGCTACACCTTC.

The chain uses TRBV5-4 and TRBJ2-3, with 7 bases matching TRBD2. This CDR3 has 14 amino acids. Losses at the gene ends were 2 bases for V and 6 bases for J; bases not matched to a gene: 6. The germline gives CDR1 SGHNT, CDR2 YYREEE (reference sequence). CDR3 DNA: TGTGCCAGCAGCTTCGTGGGGGACTACGATACGCAGTATTTT. Encoded protein: CASSFVGDYDTQYF.

This rearrangement joins TRBV6-5 to TRBJ1-1, with TRBD1 identical over 7 bases. V was pared by 6 bases and J by 6 bases, with 10 bases of the junction left unmatched. The CDR3 is 14 residues long. Germline CDR1 is MNHEY and CDR2 is SVGAGI. DNA for the CDR3: TGTGCCAGCAGCCCCCAGACAGGGTTCCCTGAAGCTTTCTTT. Translating it yields CASSPQTGFPEAFF.

This rearrangement joins TRBV6-1 to TRBJ2-1; 14 bases are a match to TRBD2. This CDR3 has 17 residues. Germline V gene sequence: CDR1 MNHNS, CDR2 SASEGT. The V and J ends lost 3 bases and 5 bases, in that order; junction bases with no gene match: 6. CDR3 in amino acids: CASSEPGLAGANNEQFF. The CDR3 DNA reads TGTGCCAGCAGTGAGCCGGGACTAGCGGGAGCTAACAATGAGCAGTTCTTC.

This clone was recorded a few times. The J gene is TRBJ1-5, the V gene TRBV5-1; 7 bases are shared with TRBD1. Germline trimming cut 3 bases from V and 5 bases from J; bases unmatched to any gene: 2. From germline, CDR1 is SGHRS and CDR2 YFSETQ. The CDR3 totals 13 residues. This chain's CDR3 is CASSWDSDQPQHF. CDR3 nucleotide sequence: TGCGCCAGCAGCTGGGACAGCGATCAGCCCCAGCATTTT.

As concerns this clone: Sequence at one end of the junction differs from germline and may be a read error. The rearrangement joins TRBV14 to TRBJ1-4; D is ambiguous. The CDR3 contains 14 residues. Germline-derived CDR1 and CDR2 are SGHDN and FVKESK. The DNA of the CDR3 is TGTGCCAGCAGCCAGCCCGGTTCTAACGAAAAACTGTTTTTT. This gives the protein CASSQPGSNEKLFF.

The V and J genes are TRBV4-1 and TRBJ1-3, with D possibly TRBD1 on 6 matching bases. Germline CDR1 reads MGHRA; CDR2 reads YSYEKL. V gave up 2 bases and J gave up 0 bases, with 11 bases separating them. The CDR3 is made up of 16 amino acids. CDR3 loop: CASSQPGHRSGNTIYF. CDR3 bases: TGCGCCAGCAGCCAACCGGGACACCGCTCTGGAAACACCATATATTTT.

This clone was counted only a few times. The gene calls are TRBV19 and TRBJ1-5; D may be TRBD1 (6 bases). The CDR3 is 12 amino acids. Germline CDR1 LNHDA, CDR2 SQIVND (reference sequence). Trimming left V 8 bases short and J 11 bases short, with 16 bases between. This chain's CDR3 is CASRTALTAQHF. CDR3 DNA: TGTGCCAGTCGGACAGCCCTCACGGCCCAGCATTTT.

This clone has more than one count but fewer than ten. The rearrangement joins TRBV5-1 to TRBJ2-2; the match to TRBD1 covers 8 bases. CDR1 is SGHRS, CDR2 YFSETQ, per germline. V gave up 2 bases and J gave up 5 bases; unmatched junction bases: 5. The CDR3 totals 15 residues. The CDR3 sequence: CASSLWTGRTGELFF. As DNA, the CDR3 is TGCGCCAGCAGCTTATGGACAGGGAGGACCGGGGAGCTGTTTTTT. Full variable domain (rest looked up from reference TRBV5-1 and TRBJ2-2): KAGVTQTPRYLIKTRGQQVTLSCSPISGHRSVSWYQQTPGQGLQFLFEYFSETQRNKGNFPGRFSGRQFSNSRSEMNVSTLELGDSALYLCASSLWTGRTGELFFGEGSRLTVL.

The J gene is TRBJ1-2, the V gene TRBV10-3, with D tentatively TRBD1 (5 bases). CDR3 length: 14 residues. Germline CDR1 reads ENHRY; CDR2 reads SYGVKD. Trimming cost V 3 bases and J 8 bases, with 16 bases left between them. CDR3 in DNA: TGTGCCATCAGTGAAGGTAGCAGGGTGGACGGCTACACCTTC. Translating gives CAISEGSRVDGYTF.

The genes are TRBV11-2 and TRBJ2-1; a possible D gene is TRBD1 (5 bases). V lost 5 bases, J lost 7 bases, and 18 bases lay in between. This CDR3 has 15 residues. The germline V gene encodes CDR1 SGHAT and CDR2 FQNNGV. The CDR3 DNA reads as TGTGCCAGCAGCCCAGAAGGGGCCGGTGGTAATGAGCAGTTCTTC. Amino acids: CASSPEGAGGNEQFF.

V and J are TRBV7-9 and TRBJ2-2, with TRBD1 matching 10 bases. The CDR3 consists of 15 residues. Germline trimming cut 5 bases from V and 4 bases from J; bases unmatched to any gene: 4. The germline V gene has CDR1 SEHNR and CDR2 FQNEAQ (reference sequence). DNA of the CDR3: TGTGCCAGCAGCGCCCGGGACAGGGGCACCGGGGAGCTGTTTTTT. Translating it yields CASSARDRGTGELFF.

The chain couples TRBV7-9 to TRBJ2-2; TRBD1 matches 10 bases. The CDR3 is 16 residues long. V dropped 6 bases and J dropped 4; count of bases not matched to a gene: 8. Germline lookup yields CDR1 SEHNR and CDR2 FQNEAQ (reference sequence). Written as DNA, the CDR3 is TGTGCCAGCAGACCCACCGGGACAGGGGTCACCGGGGAGCTGTTTTTT. It codes for CASRPTGTGVTGELFF.

This clone was detected only a few times. This chain links TRBV2 with TRBJ2-7; 8 bases match TRBD1. Germline loops: CDR1 SNHLY, CDR2 FYNNEI. The V and J ends lost 7 bases and 0 bases, in that order; junction bases with no gene match: 5. The CDR3 is 14 amino acids. Here the CDR3 DNA reads TGTGCCAGCATCTGGGACAGGTCCTCCTACGAGCAGTACTTC. Translation: CASIWDRSSYEQYF.

This clone was detected only a few times. This rearrangement joins TRBV11-1 to TRBJ2-3; D is unresolved. Germline loops: CDR1 SGHAT, CDR2 FQDESV (reference sequence). V lost 4 bases and J lost 6, with 8 bases in between. CDR3 length equals 12 residues. This chain's CDR3 is CASSSKRDTQYF. CDR3 bases: TGTGCCAGCAGCTCGAAGAGGGATACGCAGTATTTT. Full variable domain (outside the CDR3, taken from reference TRBV11-1 and TRBJ2-3): EAEVAQSPRYKITEKSQAVAFWCDPISGHATLYWYRQILGQGPELLVQFQDESVVDDSQLPKDRFSAERLKGVDSTLKIQPAELGDSAMYLCASSSKRDTQYFGPGTRLTVL.

This clone was seen just once. V usage is TRBV9 and J usage is TRBJ2-3; 12 bases align to TRBD2. J was trimmed by 3 bases and V by 3 bases; bases with no gene match: 5. Germline values: CDR1 SGDLS, CDR2 YYNGEE. The CDR3 consists of 16 residues. CDR3 nucleotide sequence: TGTGCCAGCAGCGATCGGACTAGCGGGATTACAGATACGCAGTATTTT. This gives the protein CASSDRTSGITDTQYF.

This clone was counted between two and nine times. The chain combines TRBV5-6 with TRBJ1-6; 7 bases map to TRBD1. The V gene's germline CDR1 is SGHDT and CDR2 YYEEEE. Trimming took 4 bases from V and 7 from J; bases not matched to a gene: 5. The CDR3 has 14 amino acids. In DNA, the CDR3 is TGTGCCAGCAGCGCAGACAGGGCAAATTCACCCCTCCACTTT. This sequence encodes CASSADRANSPLHF.

This clone was seen a handful of times. This rearrangement joins TRBV5-1 to TRBJ2-1; 8 bases fit TRBD2. V lost 2 bases, J lost 2 bases, and 6 bases stayed unmatched. In germline, CDR1 is SGHRS, CDR2 YFSETQ. This CDR3 comprises 16 residues. The CDR3 sequence: CASSLAGEVPYNEQFF. The CDR3, as DNA: TGCGCCAGCAGCTTAGCGGGAGAGGTCCCCTACAATGAGCAGTTCTTC.